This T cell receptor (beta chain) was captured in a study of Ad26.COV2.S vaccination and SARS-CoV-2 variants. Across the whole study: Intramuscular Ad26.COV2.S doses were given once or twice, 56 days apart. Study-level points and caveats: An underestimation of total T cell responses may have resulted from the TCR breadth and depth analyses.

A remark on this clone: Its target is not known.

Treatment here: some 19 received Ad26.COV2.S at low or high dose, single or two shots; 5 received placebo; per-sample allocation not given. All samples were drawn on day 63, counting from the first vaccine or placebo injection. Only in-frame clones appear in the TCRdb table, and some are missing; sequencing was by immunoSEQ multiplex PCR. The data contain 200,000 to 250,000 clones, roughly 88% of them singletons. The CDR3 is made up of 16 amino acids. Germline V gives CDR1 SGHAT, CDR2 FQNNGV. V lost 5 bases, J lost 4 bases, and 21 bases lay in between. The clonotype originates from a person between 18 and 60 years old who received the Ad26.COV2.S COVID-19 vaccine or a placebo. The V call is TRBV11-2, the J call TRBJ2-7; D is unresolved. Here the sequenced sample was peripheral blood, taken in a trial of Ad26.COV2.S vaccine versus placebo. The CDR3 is CASSPMTRRLFYEQYF. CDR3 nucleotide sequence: TGTGCCAGCAGCCCTATGACACGGAGATTGTTTTACGAGCAGTACTTC.